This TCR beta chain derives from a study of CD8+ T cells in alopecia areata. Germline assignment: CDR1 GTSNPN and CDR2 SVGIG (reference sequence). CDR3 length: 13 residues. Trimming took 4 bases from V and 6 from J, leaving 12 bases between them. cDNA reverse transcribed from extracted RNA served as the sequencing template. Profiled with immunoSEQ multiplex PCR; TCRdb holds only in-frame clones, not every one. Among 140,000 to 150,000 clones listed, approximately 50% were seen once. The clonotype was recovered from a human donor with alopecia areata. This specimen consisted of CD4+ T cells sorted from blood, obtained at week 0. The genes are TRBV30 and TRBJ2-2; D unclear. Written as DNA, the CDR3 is TGTGCCTGGAAACGACCTTCCGCCGGGGAGCTGTTTTTT. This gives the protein CAWKRPSAGELFF.